This entry concerns a single TCR beta chain. The CDR3 length is 17 residues. Germline V gene data show CDR1 as SEHNR and CDR2 as FQNEAQ (reference sequence). The V gene end was trimmed by 5 bases and the J gene end by 1 base; junction bases not matched to a gene: 6. These data come from a study of blood T cell repertoires in COVID-19. Study in general: PBMCs, B-cell-depleted T cells, or T cells were the source of the cDNA or gDNA that made up the material.

As originally analysed: Amplification of reference gene primers was used by the study to estimate nucleated cell counts. Clones were sequenced by immunoSEQ multiplex PCR, and TCRdb holds only the in-frame ones, with some missing. From that table come the V and J calls and clone size; the DNA was used to work out D and trimming. Among some 180,000 clones, roughly four fifths were seen once, and the ten largest hold 8% to 13%. Those enrolled in Seattle joined during active infection and were followed longitudinally afterward. Sequencing was performed on peripheral blood. The TCR originated in a middle-aged woman with COVID-19, enrolled during active disease. This chain joins TRBV7-9 and TRBJ2-2; 11 bases are shared with TRBD2. The CDR3 DNA reads TGTGCCAGCAGCACCCCTAGCGGGGGGCTGAACACCGGGGAGCTGTTTTTT. It encodes CASSTPSGGLNTGELFF.